This T cell receptor (beta chain) stems from a study of T cell responses to AZD1222 COVID-19 vaccine. Study observations and caveats: At baseline, seropositivity was found in only 5 to 7 AZD1222 recipients.

About this clone itself: Antigen unknown.

Trimming at V came to 2 bases and at J to 3 bases, leaving 5 bases not matched to a gene. This CDR3 region has 15 residues. Germline values: CDR1 SGHVS, CDR2 FQNEAQ. Clones were read by immunoSEQ multiplex PCR, and TCRdb kept only the in-frame ones, dropping some. Of about 180,000 clones detected, about 90% appear once; the ten largest clones hold roughly 8%. This clonotype was sampled from an adult in good health. The sequencing used peripheral blood, collected on day 0 of AZD1222 vaccination. The chain combines TRBV7-8 with TRBJ2-7; 9 bases map to TRBD1. CDR3 nucleotides: TGTGCCAGCAGCTTAAGGGGGACAGGGTACTACGAGCAGTACTTC. Translation gives CASSLRGTGYYEQYF. The full variable domain, in which reference TRBV7-8 and TRBJ2-7 provide the parts outside the CDR3, is GAGVSQSPRYKVAKRGQDVALRCDPISGHVSLFWYQQALGQGPEFLTYFQNEAQLDKSGLPSDRFFAERPEGSVSTLKIQRTQQEDSAVYLCASSLRGTGYYEQYFGPGTRLTVT.